This T cell receptor beta chain was recovered during a study of blood T cell dynamics during melanoma immunotherapy. Study details: First-line therapy was either pembrolizumab or nivolumab with ipilimumab for metastatic melanoma. Overall study findings and caveats: It remained unknown if the driving T cell clones were melanoma-specific.

Noted time point: week 3, after first cycle of checkpoint inhibitor. Patients had no prior systemic cancer treatment, immunosuppressants or other active cancers. Germline V gene lookup returns CDR1 SQVTM and CDR2 ANQGSEA. This CDR3 has 12 amino acids. Trimming cost V 4 bases and J 3 bases, with 9 bases left between them. Repertoires were generated with immunoSEQ multiplex PCR, while TCRdb's copy carries only in-frame clones and drops some. The data hold hundreds of clones, with about 65% observed a single time. This clone was counted between two and nine times. Its antigen is undetermined. The source is a human donor with melanoma. This specimen was central memory CD8+ T cells from blood, taken from a patient treated with checkpoint blockade. V is TRBV29-1 and J is TRBJ1-2; D may be TRBD1 (6 bases). In DNA form, the CDR3 reads TGCAGCGTTGTGGCAGGGGACTATGGCTACACCTTC. Translating it yields CSVVAGDYGYTF.